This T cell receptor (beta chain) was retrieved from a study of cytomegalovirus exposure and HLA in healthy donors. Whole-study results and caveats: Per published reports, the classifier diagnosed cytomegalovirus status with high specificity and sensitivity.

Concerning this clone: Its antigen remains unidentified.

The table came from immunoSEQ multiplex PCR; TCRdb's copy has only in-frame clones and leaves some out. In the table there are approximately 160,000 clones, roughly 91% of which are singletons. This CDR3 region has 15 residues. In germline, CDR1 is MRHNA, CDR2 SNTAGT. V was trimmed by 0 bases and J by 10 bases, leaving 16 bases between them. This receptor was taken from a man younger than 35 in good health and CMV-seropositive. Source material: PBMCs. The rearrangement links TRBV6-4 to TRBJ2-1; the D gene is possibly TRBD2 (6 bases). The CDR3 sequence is CASSDSYRERREQFF. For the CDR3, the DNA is TGTGCCAGCAGTGACTCCTACCGGGAGCGGAGGGAGCAGTTCTTC.